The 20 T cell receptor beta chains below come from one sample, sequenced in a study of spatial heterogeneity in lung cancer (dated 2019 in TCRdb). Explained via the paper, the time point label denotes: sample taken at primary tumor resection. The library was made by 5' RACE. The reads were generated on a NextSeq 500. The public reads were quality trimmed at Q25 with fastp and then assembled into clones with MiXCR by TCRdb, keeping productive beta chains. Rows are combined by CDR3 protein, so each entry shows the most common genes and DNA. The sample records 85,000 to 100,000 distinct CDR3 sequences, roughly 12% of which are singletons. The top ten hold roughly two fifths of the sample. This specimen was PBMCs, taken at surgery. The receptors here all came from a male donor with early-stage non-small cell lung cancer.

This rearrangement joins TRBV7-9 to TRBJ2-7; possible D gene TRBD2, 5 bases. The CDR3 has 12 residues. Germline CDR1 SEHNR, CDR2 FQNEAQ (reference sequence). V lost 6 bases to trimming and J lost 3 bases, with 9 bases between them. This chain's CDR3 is CASSASSYEQYF. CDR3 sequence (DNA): TGTGCCAGCAGTGCTAGCAGCTACGAGCAGTACTTC.

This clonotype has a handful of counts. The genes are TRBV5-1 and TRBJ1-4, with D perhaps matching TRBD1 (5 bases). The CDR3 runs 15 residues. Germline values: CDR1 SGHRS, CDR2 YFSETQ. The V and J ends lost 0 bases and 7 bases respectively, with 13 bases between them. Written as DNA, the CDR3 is TGCGCCAGCAGCTTGGGTCAGGGACTAATTGAAAAACTGTTTTTT. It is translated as CASSLGQGLIEKLFF.

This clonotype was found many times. For the CDR3, the DNA is TGTGCCAGCAGTTTGTTTGGAGCGGGAGCGAGAGAGACCCAGTACTTC. Amino acid sequence: CASSLFGAGARETQYF. This chain links TRBV28 with TRBJ2-5, with 8 positions matching TRBD2. V trimming: 3 bases; J trimming: 4 bases; junction bases outside the gene matches: 10. The CDR3 contains 16 residues. Germline CDR1 is MDHEN and CDR2 is SYDVKM.

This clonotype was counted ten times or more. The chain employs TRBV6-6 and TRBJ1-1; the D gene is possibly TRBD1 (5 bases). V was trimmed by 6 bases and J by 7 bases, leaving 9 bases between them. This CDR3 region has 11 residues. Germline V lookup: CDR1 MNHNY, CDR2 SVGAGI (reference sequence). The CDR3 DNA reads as TGTGCCAGCAGGACCAGGGATGAAGCTTTCTTT. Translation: CASRTRDEAFF.

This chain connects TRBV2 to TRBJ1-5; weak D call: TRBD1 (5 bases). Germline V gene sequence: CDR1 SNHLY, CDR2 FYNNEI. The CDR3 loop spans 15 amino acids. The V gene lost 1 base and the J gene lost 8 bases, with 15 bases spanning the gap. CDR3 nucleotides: TGTGCCAGCAGTGAAGATATTTGGGGGAATAAGCCCCAGCATTTT. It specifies CASSEDIWGNKPQHF.

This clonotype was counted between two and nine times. The CDR3 DNA reads as TGCGCCAGCAGCTTTCAGACAGGGACGGGCGAAAAACTGTTTTTT. This encodes CASSFQTGTGEKLFF. This chain links TRBV5-1 with TRBJ1-4; 7 nucleotides match TRBD1. This CDR3 is built from 15 residues. CDR1 is SGHRS, CDR2 YFSETQ, per germline. V trimming: 2 bases; J trimming: 8 bases; junction bases outside the gene matches: 9.

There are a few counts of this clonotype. CDR3 nucleotides: TGCGCCAGCAGTACGGGAGTAGGGTACGAGCAGTACTTC. Its protein is CASSTGVGYEQYF. V usage is TRBV5-1 and J usage is TRBJ2-7, with D maybe TRBD2 (6 bases). Germline V gives CDR1 SGHRS, CDR2 YFSETQ. With 5 bases removed from V and 4 bases from J, the gap between germline ends came to 13 bases. The CDR3 contains 13 residues.

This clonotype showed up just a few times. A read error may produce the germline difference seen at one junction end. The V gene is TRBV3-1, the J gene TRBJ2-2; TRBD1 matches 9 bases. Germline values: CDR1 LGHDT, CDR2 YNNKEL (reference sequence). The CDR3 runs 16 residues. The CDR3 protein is CTSSRRDREYTGELFF. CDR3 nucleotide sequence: TGTACCAGCAGCCGCCGGGACAGGGAATACACCGGGGAGCTGTTTTTT. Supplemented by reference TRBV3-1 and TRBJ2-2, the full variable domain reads DTAVSQTPKYLVTQMGNDKSIKCEQNLGHDTMYWYKQDSKKFLKIMFSYNNKELIINETVPNRFSPKSPDKAHLNLHINSLELGDSAVYFCTSSRRDREYTGELFFGEGSRLTVL.

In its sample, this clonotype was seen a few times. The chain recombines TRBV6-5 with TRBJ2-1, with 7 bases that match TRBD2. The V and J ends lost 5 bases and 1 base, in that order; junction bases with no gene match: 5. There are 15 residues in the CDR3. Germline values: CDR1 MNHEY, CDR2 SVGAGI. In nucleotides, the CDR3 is TGTGCCAGCAGTAGAGCGGGATCGTCCTACAATGAGCAGTTCTTC. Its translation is CASSRAGSSYNEQFF.

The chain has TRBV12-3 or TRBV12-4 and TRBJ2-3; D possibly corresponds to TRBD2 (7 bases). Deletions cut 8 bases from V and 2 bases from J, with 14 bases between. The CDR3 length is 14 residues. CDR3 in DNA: TGTGCCAGCGTATTGGGGGGGCCCACAGATACGCAGTATTTT. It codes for CASVLGGPTDTQYF.

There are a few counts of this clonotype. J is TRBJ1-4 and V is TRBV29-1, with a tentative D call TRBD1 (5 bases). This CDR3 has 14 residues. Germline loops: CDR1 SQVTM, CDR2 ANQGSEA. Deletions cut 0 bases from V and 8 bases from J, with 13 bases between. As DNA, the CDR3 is TGCAGCGTTGAAGAGCAGGGAAGACCGGAAAAACTGTTTTTT. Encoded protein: CSVEEQGRPEKLFF.

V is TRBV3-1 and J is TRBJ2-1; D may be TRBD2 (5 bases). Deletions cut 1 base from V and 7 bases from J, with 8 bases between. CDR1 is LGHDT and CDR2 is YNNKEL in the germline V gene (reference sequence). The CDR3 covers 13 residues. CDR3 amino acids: CASSQGRGNEQFF. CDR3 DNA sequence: TGTGCCAGCAGCCAAGGACGGGGAAATGAGCAGTTCTTC.

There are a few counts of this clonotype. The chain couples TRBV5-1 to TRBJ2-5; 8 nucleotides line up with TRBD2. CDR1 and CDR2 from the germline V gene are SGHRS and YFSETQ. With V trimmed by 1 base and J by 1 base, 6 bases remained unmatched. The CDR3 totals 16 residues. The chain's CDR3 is CASSLLGSGTQETQYF. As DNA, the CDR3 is TGCGCCAGCAGCTTGTTGGGTAGCGGGACCCAAGAGACCCAGTACTTC.

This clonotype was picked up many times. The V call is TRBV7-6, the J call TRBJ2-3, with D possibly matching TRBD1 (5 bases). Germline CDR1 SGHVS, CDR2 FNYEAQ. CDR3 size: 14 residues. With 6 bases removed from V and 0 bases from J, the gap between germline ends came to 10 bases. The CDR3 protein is CASSSGLSTDTQYF. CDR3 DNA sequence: TGTGCCAGCAGTTCAGGGTTGAGCACAGATACGCAGTATTTT.

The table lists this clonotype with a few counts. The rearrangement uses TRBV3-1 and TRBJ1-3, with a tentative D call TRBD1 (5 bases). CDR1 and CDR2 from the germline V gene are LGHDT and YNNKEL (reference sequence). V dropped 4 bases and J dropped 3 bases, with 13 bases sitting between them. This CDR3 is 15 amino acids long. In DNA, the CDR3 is TGTGCCAGCAGCCGATCGGGACGGAGTGGAAACACCATATATTTT. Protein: CASSRSGRSGNTIYF.

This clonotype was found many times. The CDR3 DNA follows: TGTGCCAGCAGCCCCCGGGGACTAGTCACAGATACGCAGTATTTT. Translating it yields CASSPRGLVTDTQYF. The chain is built from TRBV3-1 and TRBJ2-3, with TRBD2 identical over 8 bases. This CDR3 spans 15 amino acids. J was trimmed by 2 bases and V by 4 bases; bases with no gene match: 5. Looked up from germline, CDR1 is LGHDT and CDR2 is YNNKEL (reference sequence).

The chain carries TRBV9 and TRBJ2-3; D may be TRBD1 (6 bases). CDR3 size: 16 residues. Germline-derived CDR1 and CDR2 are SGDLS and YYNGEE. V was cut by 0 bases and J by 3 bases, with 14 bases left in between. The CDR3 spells CASSVGGGAFTDTQYF. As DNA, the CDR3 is TGTGCCAGCAGCGTAGGAGGGGGAGCTTTTACAGATACGCAGTATTTT.

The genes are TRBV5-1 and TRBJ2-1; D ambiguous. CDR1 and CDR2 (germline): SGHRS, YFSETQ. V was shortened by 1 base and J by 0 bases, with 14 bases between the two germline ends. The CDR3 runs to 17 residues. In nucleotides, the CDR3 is TGCGCCAGCAGCTTGAAACTCTCCATCAGCTCCTACAATGAGCAGTTCTTC. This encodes CASSLKLSISSYNEQFF.

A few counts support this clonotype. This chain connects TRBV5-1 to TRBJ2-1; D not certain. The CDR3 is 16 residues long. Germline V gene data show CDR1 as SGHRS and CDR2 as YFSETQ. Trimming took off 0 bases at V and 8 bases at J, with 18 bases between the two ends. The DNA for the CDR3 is TGCGCCAGCAGCTTGGGTGGAGATAGTGGCTTGGATGAGCAGTTCTTC. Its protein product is CASSLGGDSGLDEQFF.

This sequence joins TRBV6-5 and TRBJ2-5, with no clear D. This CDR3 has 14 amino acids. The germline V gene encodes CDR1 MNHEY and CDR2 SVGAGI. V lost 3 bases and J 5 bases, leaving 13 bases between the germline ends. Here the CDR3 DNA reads TGTGCCAGCAGTTATGAACCCGTGGGGGAGACCCAGTACTTC. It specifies CASSYEPVGETQYF.